This TCR beta chain stems from a study of T cells after yellow fever vaccination. Study outcomes and limitations: Researchers report a weaker secondary response that nonetheless peaked faster, day 5 versus 15. Contamination by abundant bulk-population clonotypes could be present in FACS-sorted repertoires.

TCRdb recomputed calls from the 5' RACE reads with MiXCR, one row per CDR3 protein. The sample contains about 340,000 distinct CDR3 sequences, roughly an eighth of which appear only once. This clonotype was seen a handful of times. The antigen remains unidentified. Sequenced material: CD4+ T cells sorted from PBMCs, taken 15 days after the yellow fever booster vaccination. The clonotype originates from a man younger than 30 who received the YFV17D yellow fever vaccine.

In nucleotides, the CDR3 is TGCAGCGCAGTTAGGTCTAGCACAGATACGCAGTATTTT. It translates to CSAVRSSTDTQYF. The chain links TRBV29-1 to TRBJ2-3; D is unresolved. CDR3 length: 13 amino acids. Trimming shortened V by 7 bases and J by 0 bases, and 11 bases separated the two germline ends. In germline, CDR1 is SQVTM, CDR2 ANQGSEA.